Below are 29 T cell receptor beta chains sequenced from a single sample in a study of blood T cell repertoires in COVID-19. TCRdb's table, derived via immunoSEQ multiplex PCR, lists solely in-frame clones and lacks some. Among about 180,000 clones listed, roughly four fifths were seen once. The sequenced sample consisted of peripheral blood. These receptors were taken from a human donor in a cohort sampled during active COVID-19.

This clone showed up just a few times. This rearrangement joins TRBV7-9 to TRBJ1-6; weak D call: TRBD1 (6 bases). V lost 2 bases to trimming and J lost 5 bases, with 10 bases between them. This CDR3 contains 15 residues. Germline V lookup: CDR1 SEHNR, CDR2 FQNEAQ (reference sequence). CDR3 amino acids: CASSLMGADNSPLHF. The CDR3 DNA sequence: TGTGCCAGCAGCTTAATGGGGGCTGATAATTCACCCCTCCACTTT.

This chain connects TRBV4-2 to TRBJ2-6; a weak D match, TRBD1 (6 bases). The CDR3 contains 17 residues. Germline CDR1 reads LGHNA; CDR2 reads YNFKEQ. The ends were cut back, 1 base at V and 2 bases at J, with 12 bases in the middle. In DNA form, the CDR3 reads TGTGCCAGCAGCCAAGCGGGTGGGGGCGCTGGGGCCAACGTCCTGACTTTC. Protein: CASSQAGGGAGANVLTF.

This clone was observed a single time. The DNA of the CDR3 is TGTGCCAGCTTTGACAGGGGGTCCAAGTACGAGCAGTACTTC. This encodes CASFDRGSKYEQYF. The rearrangement joins TRBV27 to TRBJ2-7; TRBD1 matches 9 bases. The germline CDR1 and CDR2 sequences are MNHEY and SMNVEV (reference sequence). The CDR3 length is 14 residues. Trimming cost V 8 bases and J 4 bases; bases outside gene matches: 9.

The rearrangement links TRBV9 to TRBJ1-2; D call uncertain. The CDR3 covers 15 residues. Germline V gene lookup returns CDR1 SGDLS and CDR2 YYNGEE. Trimming took off 6 bases at V and 0 bases at J, with 15 bases between the two ends. This chain's CDR3 is CASTRSSTTNYGYTF. In DNA, the CDR3 is TGTGCCAGCACCCGTAGCTCGACTACTAACTATGGCTACACCTTC.

The chain is built from TRBV20-1 and TRBJ2-1; the match to TRBD1 covers 10 bases. This CDR3 is 13 amino acids long. V trimming: 3 bases; J trimming: 9 bases; junction bases outside the gene matches: 5. Per germline, CDR1 DFQATT and CDR2 SNEGSKA (reference sequence). The DNA for the CDR3 is TGCAGTGCTAGTCGGGACAGGGGAGTTGAGCAGTTCTTC. It translates to CSASRDRGVEQFF.

The chain combines TRBV24-1 with TRBJ2-1; tentative D call: TRBD2 (7 bases). Germline CDR1 and CDR2: KGHDR and SFDVKD. Trimming removed 4 bases from V and 12 bases from J, with 12 bases in between. The CDR3 contains 12 residues. The CDR3 protein is CATSEGGTPQFF. The CDR3 bases are TGTGCCACCAGTGAGGGGGGGACACCGCAGTTCTTC.

This clone appeared a few times. The rearrangement links TRBV6-4 to TRBJ2-1; 8 bases line up with TRBD2. Germline V CDR1 and CDR2: MRHNA, SNTAGT. Losses at the gene ends were 5 bases for V and 8 bases for J; bases not matched to a gene: 8. This CDR3 contains 14 residues. CDR3 loop: CASSRGSGGDEQFF. CDR3 coding DNA: TGTGCCAGCAGTAGGGGGAGCGGGGGTGATGAGCAGTTCTTC.

The J gene is TRBJ1-1, the V gene TRBV11-2; D is undetermined. V was clipped by 5 bases and J by 1 base, with 11 bases between them. The germline gives CDR1 SGHAT, CDR2 FQNNGV. CDR3 length: 14 amino acids. This CDR3 is CASSPVRQNTEAFF. The CDR3 bases are TGTGCCAGCAGCCCCGTGCGGCAGAACACTGAAGCTTTCTTT. The whole variable domain, filled in from reference TRBV11-2 and TRBJ1-1, reads EAGVAQSPRYKIIEKRQSVAFWCNPISGHATLYWYQQILGQGPKLLIQFQNNGVVDDSQLPKDRFSAERLKGVDSTLKIQPAKLEDSAVYLCASSPVRQNTEAFFGQGTRLTVV.

The rearrangement links TRBV10-1 to TRBJ2-5; possibly TRBD2 for D (5 bases). The CDR3 spans 15 residues. Between the trimmed V and J ends, which lost 3 bases and 5 bases, there was a span of 16 bases. The germline V gene encodes CDR1 WNHNN and CDR2 SYGVQD (reference sequence). CDR3 loop: CASSDRERAGETQYF. The CDR3 nucleotides are TGCGCCAGCAGTGATAGGGAGAGAGCCGGGGAGACCCAGTACTTC.

This chain links TRBV7-2 with TRBJ2-7; TRBD2 agrees at 8 bases. The trim removed 3 bases at V and 7 bases at J, leaving 11 bases unmatched. The CDR3 length is 15 residues. Germline V gene sequence: CDR1 SGHTA, CDR2 FQGNSA. In DNA, the CDR3 is TGTGCCAGCAGCTTTGGCGGGATCCGGGGGGGTGAGCAGTACTTC. Translation: CASSFGGIRGGEQYF.

This clone appeared many times. Other DNA sequences in the same sample also yield this CDR3. The chain carries TRBV10-1 and TRBJ2-1; 11 nucleotides line up with TRBD2. With 1 base clipped from V and 6 bases from J, the junction kept 2 bases outside the gene matches. Germline loops: CDR1 WNHNN, CDR2 SYGVQD (reference sequence). CDR3 length: 15 residues. The CDR3 nucleotides are TGCGCCAGCAGTGAGTTTACTAGCGGGAGCAATGAGCAGTTCTTC. It codes for CASSEFTSGSNEQFF.

The rearrangement joins TRBV11-3 to TRBJ2-3; 8 bases map to TRBD2. Germline values: CDR1 SGHNT, CDR2 YENEEA. The CDR3 runs 14 residues. V trimming: 9 bases; J trimming: 5 bases; junction bases outside the gene matches: 10. As DNA, the CDR3 is TGTGCCAGTGGGAGAGGCGGGGGGCGAGATACGCAGTATTTT. Amino acid sequence: CASGRGGGRDTQYF.

The CDR3 bases are TGTGCCAGCAGGGGGGGGGCGCCAAGGGATTCACCCCTCCACTTT. It specifies CASRGGAPRDSPLHF. The chain combines TRBV7-8 with TRBJ1-6, with a weak D call TRBD1 (6 bases). V was shortened by 6 bases and J by 8 bases, with 17 bases between the two germline ends. Looked up from germline, CDR1 is SGHVS and CDR2 is FQNEAQ. This CDR3 spans 15 amino acids.

The V gene is TRBV6-2 or TRBV6-3, the J gene TRBJ2-7; 8 nucleotides agree with TRBD1. CDR1 and CDR2 from the germline V gene are MNHEY and SVGEGT. CDR3 length equals 14 residues. Trimming removed 4 bases from V and 3 bases from J; junction bases left unmatched: 5. The chain's CDR3 is CASSSRTGYYEQYF. The CDR3 DNA reads TGTGCCAGCAGTTCTAGGACAGGGTACTACGAGCAGTACTTC.

The rearrangement uses TRBV6-5 and TRBJ2-7; D not certain. Germline values: CDR1 MNHEY, CDR2 SVGAGI. The length of the CDR3 is 14 residues. V lost 2 bases and J 0 bases, leaving 8 bases between the germline ends. For the CDR3, the DNA is TGTGCCAGCAGTTACGGGCAGAGCTCCTACGAGCAGTACTTC. Its translation: CASSYGQSSYEQYF.

V usage is TRBV28 and J usage is TRBJ2-2; a possible D gene is TRBD1 (5 bases). The CDR3 totals 14 residues. V lost 7 bases, J lost 5 bases, and 14 bases lay in between. The V gene's germline CDR1 is MDHEN and CDR2 SYDVKM. Here the CDR3 reads CASKPNRRTGELFF. The CDR3 region has the DNA TGTGCCAGCAAGCCTAACAGGCGTACCGGGGAGCTGTTTTTT.

The genes are TRBV9 and TRBJ2-6; 7 bases map to TRBD1. CDR1 is SGDLS, CDR2 YYNGEE, per germline. After removal of 0 bases from V and 0 bases from J, the junction contained 6 bases not matched to a gene. The CDR3 contains 18 residues. The CDR3 DNA follows: TGTGCCAGCAGCGTAGGAGGGACAGTCCACTCTGGGGCCAACGTCCTGACTTTC. This sequence encodes CASSVGGTVHSGANVLTF.

J is TRBJ1-2 and V is TRBV19; D remains unclear. The V and J ends lost 0 bases and 4 bases respectively, with 6 bases between them. The CDR3 totals 13 residues. Germline V gene data show CDR1 as LNHDA and CDR2 as SQIVND (reference sequence). CDR3 DNA sequence: TGTGCCAGTAGTATAGACAGAGGCTATGGCTACACCTTC. Translated: CASSIDRGYGYTF.

The rearrangement uses TRBV19 and TRBJ2-1, with D possibly matching TRBD2 (6 bases). Germline CDR1 and CDR2: LNHDA and SQIVND (reference sequence). Trimming took off 5 bases at V and 8 bases at J, with 19 bases between the two ends. This CDR3 comprises 15 residues. CDR3 sequence: CASSRPSAGGDEQFF. The CDR3 bases are TGTGCCAGTAGTCGGCCTAGCGCCGGCGGCGATGAGCAGTTCTTC. Based on the CDR3 plus reference TRBV19 and TRBJ2-1, the full variable domain is DGGITQSPKYLFRKEGQNVTLSCEQNLNHDAMYWYRQDPGQGLRLIYYSQIVNDFQKGDIAEGYSVSREKKESFPLTVTSAQKNPTAFYLCASSRPSAGGDEQFFGPGTRLTVL.

The chain is built from TRBV7-9 and TRBJ2-5; D perhaps matches TRBD1 (6 bases). The CDR3 contains 15 residues. V dropped 7 bases and J dropped 2 bases, with 17 bases sitting between them. Germline V gene sequence: CDR1 SEHNR, CDR2 FQNEAQ (reference sequence). The CDR3 sequence is CASTPLQRGQETQYF. The DNA for the CDR3 is TGTGCCAGCACTCCCCTCCAGAGGGGGCAAGAGACCCAGTACTTC.

The chain is built from TRBV6-5 and TRBJ2-3; D not certain. Trimming stripped 4 bases from V and 5 bases from J, with 7 bases between. The germline gives CDR1 MNHEY, CDR2 SVGAGI. The CDR3 consists of 12 residues. CDR3 protein: CASSSSGDTQYF. The DNA of the CDR3 is TGTGCCAGCAGTTCCAGTGGAGATACGCAGTATTTT.

V and J are TRBV9 and TRBJ1-2; D not resolved. The CDR3 is 17 amino acids. V was pared by 5 bases and J by 4 bases, with 24 bases between. In germline, CDR1 is SGDLS, CDR2 YYNGEE. The CDR3 region has the DNA TGTGCCAGCAGTCCCGGGGAGGGTCCCATTCGAGCCTATGGCTACACCTTC. It codes for CASSPGEGPIRAYGYTF.

V gene TRBV4-1 combines with J gene TRBJ2-3; TRBD2 agrees at 7 bases. Germline trimming cut 1 base from V and 0 bases from J; bases unmatched to any gene: 10. The length of the CDR3 is 18 residues. Germline V CDR1 and CDR2: MGHRA, YSYEKL. The CDR3 loop reads CASSQGGGTGGSTDTQYF. Written as DNA, the CDR3 is TGCGCCAGCAGCCAAGGGGGCGGCACCGGGGGGAGCACAGATACGCAGTATTTT.

This clone was observed a handful of times. This rearrangement joins TRBV9 to TRBJ1-3, with 7 bases fitting TRBD1. Trimming removed 3 bases from V and 0 bases from J; junction bases left unmatched: 3. In germline, CDR1 is SGDLS, CDR2 YYNGEE. The CDR3 is made up of 15 amino acids. CDR3 sequence (DNA): TGTGCCAGCAGCGCAAGGGACAGCTCTGGAAACACCATATATTTT. Translating it yields CASSARDSSGNTIYF.

This chain uses TRBV27 with TRBJ1-5; 7 bases are shared with TRBD1. In germline, CDR1 is MNHEY, CDR2 SMNVEV (reference sequence). The CDR3 has 16 residues. V lost 6 bases, J lost 3 bases, and 11 bases stayed unmatched. CDR3: CASRGSRDSYNQPQHF. DNA of the CDR3: TGTGCCAGCAGGGGTAGTCGGGACAGCTACAATCAGCCCCAGCATTTT.

This clone was detected only a few times. The chain uses TRBV25-1 and TRBJ2-2; TRBD1 might be the D (5 bases). The CDR3 totals 16 residues. Looked up from germline, CDR1 is MGHDK and CDR2 is SYGVNS. V lost 3 bases and J 0 bases, leaving 11 bases between the germline ends. CDR3 bases: TGTGCCAGCAGTGAGCTTAGGGGCCCGAACACCGGGGAGCTGTTTTTT. It yields the protein CASSELRGPNTGELFF.

The chain has TRBV7-2 and TRBJ2-7, with D unresolved. Trimming took off 2 bases at V and 6 bases at J, with 8 bases between the two ends. The CDR3 sequence is 12 residues long. CDR1 and CDR2 from the germline V gene are SGHTA and FQGNSA. The DNA for the CDR3 is TGTGCCAGCAGCTTACCATGGGCCGAGCAGTACTTC. Its protein is CASSLPWAEQYF.

The gene calls are TRBV10-3 and TRBJ1-1; D may be TRBD1 (6 bases). V was trimmed by 11 bases and J by 7 bases, leaving 20 bases between them. Germline CDR1 and CDR2: ENHRY and SYGVKD. The CDR3 is 13 residues long. CDR3: CASRLERGYEAFF. The CDR3 bases are TGTGCCTCTCGACTGGAGAGGGGGTATGAAGCTTTCTTT.

The chain is built from TRBV5-1 and TRBJ2-3; tentatively, D is TRBD2 (6 bases). Germline CDR1 reads SGHRS; CDR2 reads YFSETQ. The V gene lost 3 bases and the J gene lost 0 bases, with 11 bases spanning the gap. The CDR3 runs to 15 residues. Written as DNA, the CDR3 is TGCGCCAGCAGCTCATGGGGGGACAGCACAGATACGCAGTATTTT. It codes for CASSSWGDSTDTQYF. Using reference TRBV5-1 and TRBJ2-3 for the parts outside the CDR3, the full variable domain is KAGVTQTPRYLIKTRGQQVTLSCSPISGHRSVSWYQQTPGQGLQFLFEYFSETQRNKGNFPGRFSGRQFSNSRSEMNVSTLELGDSALYLCASSSWGDSTDTQYFGPGTRLTVL.